This is a list of T cell receptor beta chains from one sample in a study of cytomegalovirus exposure and HLA in healthy donors. Profiling relied on immunoSEQ multiplex PCR, and the TCRdb table lists in-frame clones only, not all of them. The sample has roughly 130,000 clones, 75% to 85% seen once. Sequenced material: PBMCs. These receptors came from a man between 25 and 39 years old in good health and CMV-seronegative. The CDR3 runs from the conserved cysteine through the conserved F or W.

j_gene	v_gene	CDR3aa
TRBJ1-4	TRBV4-3	CASRPTAGGAREKLFF
TRBJ2-5	TRBV2	CASSVQETQYF
TRBJ2-1	TRBV15	CATKSGLWDEQFF
TRBJ1-2	TRBV28	CASSSGTDRGGYPF
TRBJ2-2	TRBV11-3	CASSPLAGEDTGELFF
TRBJ2-2	TRBV2	CASSGLAGELFF
TRBJ1-2	TRBV19	CASSIFGTGEGYTF
TRBJ2-7	TRBV11-2	CASSPRQGASYEQYF
TRBJ2-1	TRBV11-2	CASSSRRRLAGWHEQFF
TRBJ2-3	TRBV28	CASGTLGTSGRAVPDTQYF
TRBJ2-2	TRBV29-1	CSALADANTGELFF
TRBJ2-3	TRBV7-8	CASSIWTAVTDTQYF
TRBJ2-1	TRBV28	CASSLMGSSYNEQFF
TRBJ1-3	TRBV23-1	CASSPPFQNSGNTIYF
TRBJ2-3	TRBV7-2	CASSPGADTQYF
TRBJ1-2	TRBV2	CASEQGAYGYTF
TRBJ1-1	TRBV30	CAWSVQGKAFF
TRBJ2-1	TRBV7-9	CASSPGTTSSYNEQFF
TRBJ1-1	TRBV4-1	CASSHPKPGQLNTEAFF
TRBJ2-5	TRBV27	CASSLVTGPQETQYF